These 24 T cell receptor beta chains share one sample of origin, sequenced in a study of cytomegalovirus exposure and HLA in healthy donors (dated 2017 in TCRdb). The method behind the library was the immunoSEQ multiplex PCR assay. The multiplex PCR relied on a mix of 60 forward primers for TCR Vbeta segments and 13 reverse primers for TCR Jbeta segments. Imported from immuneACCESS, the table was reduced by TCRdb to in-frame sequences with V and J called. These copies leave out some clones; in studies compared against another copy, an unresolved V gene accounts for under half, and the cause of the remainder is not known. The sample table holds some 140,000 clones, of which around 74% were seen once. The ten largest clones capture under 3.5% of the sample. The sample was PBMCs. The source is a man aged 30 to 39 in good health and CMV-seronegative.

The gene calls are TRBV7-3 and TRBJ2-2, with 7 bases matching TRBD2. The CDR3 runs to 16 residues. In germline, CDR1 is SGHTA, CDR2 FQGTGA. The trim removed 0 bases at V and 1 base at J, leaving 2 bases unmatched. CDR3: CASSLTPSGNTGELFF. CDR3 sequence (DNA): TGTGCCAGCAGCTTAACCCCTAGCGGGAACACCGGGGAGCTGTTTTTT.

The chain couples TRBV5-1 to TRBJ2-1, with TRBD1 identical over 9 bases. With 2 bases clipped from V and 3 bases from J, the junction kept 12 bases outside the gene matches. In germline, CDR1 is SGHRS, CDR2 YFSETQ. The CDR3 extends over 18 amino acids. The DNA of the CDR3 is TGCGCCAGCAGCTTAGGACAGGGGACTATCTCGGGCTACAATGAGCAGTTCTTC. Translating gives CASSLGQGTISGYNEQFF.

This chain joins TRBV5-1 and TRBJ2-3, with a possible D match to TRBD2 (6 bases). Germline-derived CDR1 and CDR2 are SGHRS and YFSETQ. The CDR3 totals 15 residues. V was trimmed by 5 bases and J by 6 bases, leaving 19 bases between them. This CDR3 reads CASRRSEGTWDTQYF. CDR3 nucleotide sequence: TGCGCCAGCAGGAGGTCGGAGGGCACCTGGGATACGCAGTATTTT.

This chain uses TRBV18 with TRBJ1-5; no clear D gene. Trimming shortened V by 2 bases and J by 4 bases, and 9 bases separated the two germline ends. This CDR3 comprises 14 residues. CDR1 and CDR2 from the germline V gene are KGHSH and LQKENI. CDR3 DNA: TGTGCCAGCTCACCATTAAGGGAGAATCAGCCCCAGCATTTT. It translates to CASSPLRENQPQHF.

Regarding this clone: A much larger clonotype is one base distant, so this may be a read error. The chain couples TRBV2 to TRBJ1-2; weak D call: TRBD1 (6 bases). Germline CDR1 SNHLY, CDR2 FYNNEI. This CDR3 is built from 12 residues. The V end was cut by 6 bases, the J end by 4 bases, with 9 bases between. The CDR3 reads CASSVQGYGYTF. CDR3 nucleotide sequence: TGTGCCAGCAGCGTACAGGGCTATGGCTACACCTTC.

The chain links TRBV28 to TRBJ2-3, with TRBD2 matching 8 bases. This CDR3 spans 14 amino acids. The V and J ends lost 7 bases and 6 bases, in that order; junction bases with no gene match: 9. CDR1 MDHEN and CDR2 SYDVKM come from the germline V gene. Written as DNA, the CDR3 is TGTGCCAGCACGGGAGGGCCTTTATGGGATACGCAGTATTTT. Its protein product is CASTGGPLWDTQYF.

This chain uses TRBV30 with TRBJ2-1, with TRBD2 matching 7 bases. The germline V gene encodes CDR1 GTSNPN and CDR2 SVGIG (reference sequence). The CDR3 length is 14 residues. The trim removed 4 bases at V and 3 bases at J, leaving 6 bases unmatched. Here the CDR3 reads CAWNTGTNYNEQFF. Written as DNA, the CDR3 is TGTGCCTGGAATACCGGGACTAACTACAATGAGCAGTTCTTC.

Here the CDR3 DNA reads TGCGCCAGCAGCCAAGACAGGGGCAATCAGCCCCAGCATTTT. Protein sequence: CASSQDRGNQPQHF. The chain employs TRBV4-1 and TRBJ1-5; weak D call: TRBD1 (5 bases). The germline V gene encodes CDR1 MGHRA and CDR2 YSYEKL. Trimming stripped 0 bases from V and 2 bases from J, with 5 bases between. CDR3 length: 14 amino acids.

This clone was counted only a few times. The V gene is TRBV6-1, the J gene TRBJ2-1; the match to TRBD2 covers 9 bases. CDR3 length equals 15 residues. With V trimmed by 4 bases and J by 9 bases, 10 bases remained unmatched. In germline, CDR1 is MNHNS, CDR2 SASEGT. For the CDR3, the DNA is TGTGCCAGCAGTGCTGGTAGCGGGAGAGGGGTTGAGCAGTTCTTC. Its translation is CASSAGSGRGVEQFF.

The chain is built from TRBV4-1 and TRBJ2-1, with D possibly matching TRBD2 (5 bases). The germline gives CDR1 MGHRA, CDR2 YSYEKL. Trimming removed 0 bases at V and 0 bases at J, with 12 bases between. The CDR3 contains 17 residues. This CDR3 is CASSQDPRGSSYNEQFF. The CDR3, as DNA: TGCGCCAGCAGCCAAGATCCAAGAGGGAGCTCCTACAATGAGCAGTTCTTC.

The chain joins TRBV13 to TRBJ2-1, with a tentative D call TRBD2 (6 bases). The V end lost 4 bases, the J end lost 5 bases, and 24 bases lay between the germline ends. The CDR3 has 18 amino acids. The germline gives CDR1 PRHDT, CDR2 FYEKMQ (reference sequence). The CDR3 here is CASSSLVSHRLENNEQFF. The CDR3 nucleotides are TGTGCCAGCAGCTCCCTAGTGTCGCATCGACTAGAAAACAATGAGCAGTTCTTC.

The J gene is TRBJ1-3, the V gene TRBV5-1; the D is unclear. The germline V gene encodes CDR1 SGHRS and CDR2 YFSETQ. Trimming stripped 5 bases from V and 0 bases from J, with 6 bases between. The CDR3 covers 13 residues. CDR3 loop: CASRFFSGNTIYF. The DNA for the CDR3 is TGCGCCAGCAGGTTCTTCTCTGGAAACACCATATATTTT.

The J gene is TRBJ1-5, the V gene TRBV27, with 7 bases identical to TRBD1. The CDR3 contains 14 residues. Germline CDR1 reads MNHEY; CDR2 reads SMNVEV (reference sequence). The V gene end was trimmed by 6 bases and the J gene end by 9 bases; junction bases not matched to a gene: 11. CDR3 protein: CASRRTGVLLPQHF. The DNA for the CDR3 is TGTGCCAGCAGGCGGACAGGAGTTTTGTTGCCCCAGCATTTT.

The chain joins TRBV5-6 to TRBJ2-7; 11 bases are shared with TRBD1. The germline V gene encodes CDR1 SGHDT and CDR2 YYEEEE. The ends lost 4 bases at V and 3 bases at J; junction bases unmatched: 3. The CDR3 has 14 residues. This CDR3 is CASSPGTGGYEQYF. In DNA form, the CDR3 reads TGTGCCAGCAGCCCCGGGACAGGGGGCTACGAGCAGTACTTC.

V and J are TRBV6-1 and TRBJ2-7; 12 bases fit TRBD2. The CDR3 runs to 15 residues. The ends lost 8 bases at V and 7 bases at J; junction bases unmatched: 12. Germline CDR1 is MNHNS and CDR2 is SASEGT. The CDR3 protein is CASSSGLAGQTEQYF. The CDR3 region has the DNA TGTGCCAGCTCATCGGGACTAGCGGGCCAGACGGAGCAGTACTTC.

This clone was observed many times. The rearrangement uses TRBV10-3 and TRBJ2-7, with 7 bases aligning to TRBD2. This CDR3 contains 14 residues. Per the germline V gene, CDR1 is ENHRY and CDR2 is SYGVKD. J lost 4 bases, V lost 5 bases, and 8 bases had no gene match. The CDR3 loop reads CAISSRGEGYEQYF. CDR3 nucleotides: TGTGCCATCAGTTCTCGCGGGGAGGGTTACGAGCAGTACTTC.

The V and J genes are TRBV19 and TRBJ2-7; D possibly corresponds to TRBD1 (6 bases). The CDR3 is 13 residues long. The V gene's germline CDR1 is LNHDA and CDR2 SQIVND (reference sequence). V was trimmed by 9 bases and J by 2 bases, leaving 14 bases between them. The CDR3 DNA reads TGTGCCAGCACAGGGTCGATCCCCTACGAGCAGTACTTC. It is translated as CASTGSIPYEQYF. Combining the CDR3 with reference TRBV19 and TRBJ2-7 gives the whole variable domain DGGITQSPKYLFRKEGQNVTLSCEQNLNHDAMYWYRQDPGQGLRLIYYSQIVNDFQKGDIAEGYSVSREKKESFPLTVTSAQKNPTAFYLCASTGSIPYEQYFGPGTRLTVT.

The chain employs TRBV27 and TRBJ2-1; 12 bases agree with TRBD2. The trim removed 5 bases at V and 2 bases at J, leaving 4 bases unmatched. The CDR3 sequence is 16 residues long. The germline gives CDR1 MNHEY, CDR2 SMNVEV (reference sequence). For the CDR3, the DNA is TGTGCCAGCAGTCCCCGACTAGCGGGAGCCTACAATGAGCAGTTCTTC. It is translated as CASSPRLAGAYNEQFF.

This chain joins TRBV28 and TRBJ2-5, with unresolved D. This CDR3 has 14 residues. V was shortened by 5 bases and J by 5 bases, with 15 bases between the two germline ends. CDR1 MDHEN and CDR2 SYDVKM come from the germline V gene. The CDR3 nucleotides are TGTGCCAGCAGTACCTCGGCCGGGTGGGAGACCCAGTACTTC. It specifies CASSTSAGWETQYF.

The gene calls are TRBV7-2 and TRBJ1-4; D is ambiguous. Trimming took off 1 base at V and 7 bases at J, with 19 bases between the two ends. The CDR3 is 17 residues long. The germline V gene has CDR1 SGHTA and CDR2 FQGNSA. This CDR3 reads CASSLVASGRSSEKLFF. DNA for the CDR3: TGTGCCAGCAGCTTAGTCGCTTCCGGTCGCTCTAGTGAAAAACTGTTTTTT.

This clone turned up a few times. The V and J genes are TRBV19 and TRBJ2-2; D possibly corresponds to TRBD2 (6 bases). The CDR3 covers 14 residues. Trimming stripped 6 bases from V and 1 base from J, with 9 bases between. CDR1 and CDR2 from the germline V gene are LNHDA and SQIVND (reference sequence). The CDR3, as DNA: TGTGCCAGTAGGGACGGGGGGAACACCGGGGAGCTGTTTTTT. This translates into CASRDGGNTGELFF.

This chain's CDR3 is CASSLLGSTDTQYF. The CDR3 DNA is TGTGCCAGCAGTCTACTAGGAAGCACAGATACGCAGTATTTT. This chain links TRBV6-6 with TRBJ2-3, with D perhaps matching TRBD2 (5 bases). This CDR3 contains 14 residues. V was pared by 5 bases and J by 0 bases, with 9 bases between. CDR1 and CDR2 (germline): MNHNY, SVGAGI (reference sequence).

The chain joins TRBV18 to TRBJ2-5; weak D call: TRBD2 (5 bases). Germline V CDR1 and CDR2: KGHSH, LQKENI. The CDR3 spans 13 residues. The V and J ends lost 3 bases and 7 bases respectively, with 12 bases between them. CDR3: CASSPGDQRTQYF. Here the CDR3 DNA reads TGTGCCAGCTCACCCGGGGATCAAAGGACCCAGTACTTC.

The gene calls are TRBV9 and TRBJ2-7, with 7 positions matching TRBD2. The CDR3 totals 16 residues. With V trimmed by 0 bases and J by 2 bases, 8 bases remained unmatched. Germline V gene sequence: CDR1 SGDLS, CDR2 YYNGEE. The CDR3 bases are TGTGCCAGCAGCGTAGCCCCCACTGCGGGGGCCTACGAGCAGTACTTC. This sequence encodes CASSVAPTAGAYEQYF.